These 14 T cell receptor beta chains were all obtained from the same sample, sequenced in a study of human T cells and chemical hapten exposure. Time point in this sample: healthy volunteer bleed at 6 weeks. Whole blood that had not been fractionated was the source of extracted total RNA. TCRdb reprocessed the RACE reads with MiXCR, giving one entry per CDR3 protein. Of about 34,000 distinct CDR3 sequences listed, roughly 5.4% are singletons. Source material: whole blood. These receptors came from a human donor in good health. Some clones in this sample may be carry-over from other donors' samples.

This clonotype was seen repeatedly, ten times or more. This chain links TRBV7-9 with TRBJ2-3, with 7 bases lining up with TRBD1. Unmatched junction bases numbered 12, after V lost 8 bases and J lost 4 bases. CDR3 length: 15 residues. In germline, CDR1 is SEHNR, CDR2 FQNEAQ (reference sequence). CDR3 sequence (DNA): TGTGCCAGCGGACGTCCCACAGGGGAATCAGATACGCAGTATTTT. It is translated as CASGRPTGESDTQYF.

In this sample, this clonotype turned up many times. This chain joins TRBV2 and TRBJ1-2; D is possibly TRBD1 (5 bases). The germline gives CDR1 SNHLY, CDR2 FYNNEI. The CDR3 has 16 residues. Trimming took 8 bases from V and 4 from J, leaving 23 bases between them. CDR3 bases: TGTGCCAGCTCCCGGGAGGCAGGAAAAACAGGCTATGGCTACACCTTC. This encodes CASSREAGKTGYGYTF.

The chain combines TRBV7-2 with TRBJ1-1; the D is unclear. V lost 5 bases, J lost 0 bases, and 13 bases lay in between. The CDR3 spans 15 residues. Germline CDR1 reads SGHTA; CDR2 reads FQGNSA. The chain's CDR3 is CASSPSPLLNTEAFF. CDR3 DNA sequence: TGTGCCAGCAGCCCGTCCCCTTTGCTGAACACTGAAGCTTTCTTT.

There are many counts of this clonotype. The CDR3 bases are TGTGCCTCCCTAGGACAGGGGTACACTGAAGCTTTCTTT. Encoded protein: CASLGQGYTEAFF. V is TRBV2 and J is TRBJ1-1, with 9 bases that match TRBD1. V lost 11 bases, J lost 3 bases, and 7 bases stayed unmatched. This CDR3 spans 13 amino acids. Germline V gene sequence: CDR1 SNHLY, CDR2 FYNNEI.

This clonotype has a count of ten or more. The V call is TRBV30, the J call TRBJ2-3; 8 bases map to TRBD2. The CDR3 runs to 14 residues. J lost 6 bases, V lost 1 base, and 6 bases had no gene match. Germline CDR1 reads GTSNPN; CDR2 reads SVGIG (reference sequence). In DNA form, the CDR3 reads TGTGCCTGGAGTGGAACGGGGGGGCCGGATACGCAGTATTTT. It codes for CAWSGTGGPDTQYF.

On this clonotype itself: A much larger clone differs by one base, so this may be a read error. V gene TRBV5-1 combines with J gene TRBJ1-1; no firm D call. Germline V gene lookup returns CDR1 SGHRS and CDR2 YFSETQ. The CDR3 covers 13 residues. This CDR3 is CASSSDPNTEDFF. For the CDR3, the DNA is TGCGCCAGCAGCTCGGACCCGAACACTGAAGATTTCTTT.

This clonotype was detected many times. J is TRBJ2-1 and V is TRBV11-2, with TRBD1 matching over 8 bases. The CDR3 spans 14 residues. With 4 bases clipped from V and 4 bases from J, the junction kept 3 bases outside the gene matches. Germline-derived CDR1 and CDR2 are SGHAT and FQNNGV. This chain's CDR3 is CASSSRTGYNEQFF. The DNA for the CDR3 is TGTGCCAGCAGCTCAAGGACAGGGTACAATGAGCAGTTCTTC.

This clonotype was counted many times. The CDR3 protein is CASSRDRGTEPQHF. CDR3 in DNA: TGTGCCAGCAGTCGGGACAGGGGTACGGAACCCCAGCATTTT. The rearrangement uses TRBV2 and TRBJ1-5, with 10 bases identical to TRBD1. The trim removed 5 bases at V and 10 bases at J, leaving 8 bases unmatched. The CDR3 has 14 residues. CDR1 SNHLY and CDR2 FYNNEI come from the germline V gene.

This clonotype appeared many times. The rearrangement links TRBV28 to TRBJ2-5; D is perhaps TRBD2 (6 bases). The V and J ends lost 2 bases and 4 bases respectively, with 14 bases between them. There are 15 residues in the CDR3. Germline CDR1 and CDR2: MDHEN and SYDVKM. CDR3 bases: TGTGCCAGCAGTTTAACGGGGACGGGGGTAGAGACCCAGTACTTC. Its translation: CASSLTGTGVETQYF.

In this sample, this clonotype turned up many times. This sequence joins TRBV12-3 or TRBV12-4 and TRBJ1-1; D might be TRBD1 (6 bases). CDR3 length: 11 residues. Trimming took off 4 bases at V and 8 bases at J, with 8 bases between the two ends. The CDR3 sequence: CASSSRGEAFF. In nucleotides, the CDR3 is TGTGCCAGCAGTTCGAGGGGGGAAGCTTTCTTT.

The table lists this clonotype with many counts. The chain employs TRBV29-1 and TRBJ1-2, with D tentatively TRBD1 (5 bases). This CDR3 has 15 residues. Germline V gives CDR1 SQVTM, CDR2 ANQGSEA. V lost 1 base and J 5 bases, leaving 17 bases between the germline ends. The CDR3 DNA sequence: TGCAGCGTTGAAGTTAGGGCGGAGGGGTCGTATGGCTACACCTTC. Translating it yields CSVEVRAEGSYGYTF.

This clonotype was found many times. The chain recombines TRBV20-1 with TRBJ2-7; 7 bases line up with TRBD2. This CDR3 contains 15 residues. Trimming removed 0 bases from V and 5 bases from J; junction bases left unmatched: 10. The germline V gene encodes CDR1 DFQATT and CDR2 SNEGSKA (reference sequence). CDR3 coding DNA: TGCAGTGCTAGAGATAGACGACTAGCTGAAGACGAGCAGTACTTC. It is translated as CSARDRRLAEDEQYF.

This clonotype was detected many times. The CDR3 is CASSNNPGQGADEQFF. The CDR3 DNA reads TGTGCCAGTAGTAATAACCCGGGACAGGGGGCCGATGAGCAGTTCTTC. V is TRBV19 and J is TRBJ2-1; 12 bases fit TRBD1. This CDR3 region has 16 residues. Germline V lookup: CDR1 LNHDA, CDR2 SQIVND (reference sequence). The junction had 9 bases not matched to a gene; V was cut back by 4 bases and J by 8 bases.

This clonotype was recorded many times. This sequence joins TRBV7-2 and TRBJ1-1; the D gene is possibly TRBD1 (5 bases). The CDR3 has 16 amino acids. Trimming stripped 5 bases from V and 1 base from J, with 17 bases between. Looked up from germline, CDR1 is SGHTA and CDR2 is FQGNSA. CDR3 region: CASSIWDGAENTEAFF. In nucleotides, the CDR3 is TGTGCCAGCAGCATTTGGGACGGGGCGGAGAACACTGAAGCTTTCTTT.